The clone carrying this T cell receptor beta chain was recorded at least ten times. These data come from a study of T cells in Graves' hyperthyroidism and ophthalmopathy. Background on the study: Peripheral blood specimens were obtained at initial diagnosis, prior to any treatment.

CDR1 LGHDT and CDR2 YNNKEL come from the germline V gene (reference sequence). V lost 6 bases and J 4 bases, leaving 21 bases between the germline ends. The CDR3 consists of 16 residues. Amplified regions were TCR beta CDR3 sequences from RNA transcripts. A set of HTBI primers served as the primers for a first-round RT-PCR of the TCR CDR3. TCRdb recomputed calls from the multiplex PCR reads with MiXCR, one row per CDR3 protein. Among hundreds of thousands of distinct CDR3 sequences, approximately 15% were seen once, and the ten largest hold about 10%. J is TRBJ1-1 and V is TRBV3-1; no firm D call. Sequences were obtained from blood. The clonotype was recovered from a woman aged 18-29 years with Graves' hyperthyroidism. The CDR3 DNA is TGTGCCAGCAGTCCCAAATGGGCTTTTGAAGCCACTGAAGCTTTCTTT. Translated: CASSPKWAFEATEAFF. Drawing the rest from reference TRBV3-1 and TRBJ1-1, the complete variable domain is DTAVSQTPKYLVTQMGNDKSIKCEQNLGHDTMYWYKQDSKKFLKIMFSYNNKELIINETVPNRFSPKSPDKAHLNLHINSLELGDSAVYFCASSPKWAFEATEAFFGQGTRLTVV.